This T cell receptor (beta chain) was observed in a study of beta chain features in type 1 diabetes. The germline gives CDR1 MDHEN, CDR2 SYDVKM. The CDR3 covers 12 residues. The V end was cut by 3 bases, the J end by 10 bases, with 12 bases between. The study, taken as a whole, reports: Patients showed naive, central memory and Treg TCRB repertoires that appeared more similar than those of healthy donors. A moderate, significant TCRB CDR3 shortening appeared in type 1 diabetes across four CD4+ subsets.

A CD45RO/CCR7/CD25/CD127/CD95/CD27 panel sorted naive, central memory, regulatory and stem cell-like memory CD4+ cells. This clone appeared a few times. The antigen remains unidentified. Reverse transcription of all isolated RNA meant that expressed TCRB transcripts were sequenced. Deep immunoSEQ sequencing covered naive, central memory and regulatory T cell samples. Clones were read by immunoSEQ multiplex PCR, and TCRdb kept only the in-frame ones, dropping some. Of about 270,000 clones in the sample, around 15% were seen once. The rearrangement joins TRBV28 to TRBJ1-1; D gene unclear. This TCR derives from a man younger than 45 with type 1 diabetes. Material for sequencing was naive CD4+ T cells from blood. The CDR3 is CASSLGSHRAFF. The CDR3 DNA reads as TGTGCCAGCAGTTTGGGCAGTCACCGAGCTTTCTTT.